These 6 T cell receptor beta chains came from one sample sequenced in a study of blood T cell repertoires in COVID-19 (dated by TCRdb to about 2020). The library relied on the immunoSEQ multiplex PCR assay. TCRdb retrieved this table from immuneACCESS and kept in-frame rearrangements only. Not all clones are present; in checked studies, unresolved V genes account for under half, and no reason is known for the remainder. The sample contains around 430,000 clones, around nine tenths of them found a single time. The ten largest clones add up to roughly a tenth of the sample. The sequenced sample consisted of PBMCs or T cells enriched from blood (not recorded which). Every receptor here comes from a woman aged 45-59 years who had recovered from COVID-19.

The chain is built from TRBV6-2 or TRBV6-3 and TRBJ2-2, with D perhaps TRBD1 (6 bases). The CDR3 consists of 15 residues. V lost 5 bases, J lost 3 bases, and 13 bases lay in between. The germline V gene has CDR1 MNHEY and CDR2 SVGEGT. Here the CDR3 reads CASSTRGAYTGELFF. The CDR3, as DNA: TGTGCCAGCAGTACCAGGGGCGCGTACACCGGGGAGCTGTTTTTT.

The rearrangement uses TRBV7-2 and TRBJ1-1; 9 nucleotides match TRBD1. Germline CDR1 reads SGHTA; CDR2 reads FQGNSA. This CDR3 spans 14 amino acids. Trimming took 5 bases from V and 4 from J; bases not matched to a gene: 5. CDR3 coding DNA: TGTGCCAGCAGCCTCTGGACAGGGGTCACTGAAGCTTTCTTT. This encodes CASSLWTGVTEAFF.

CDR3 sequence (DNA): TGTGCCAGCAGCTTGTTTTTCAGGAACCAAGAGACCCAGTACTTC. This sequence encodes CASSLFFRNQETQYF. V and J are TRBV7-2 and TRBJ2-5; D gene unclear. V shed 3 bases and J shed 0 bases, with 11 bases lying between them. The germline CDR1 and CDR2 sequences are SGHTA and FQGNSA. The length of the CDR3 is 15 residues.

V gene TRBV18 combines with J gene TRBJ1-2; D perhaps matches TRBD1 (6 bases). The ends were cut back, 2 bases at V and 6 bases at J, with 13 bases in the middle. The CDR3 totals 14 residues. The germline V gene has CDR1 KGHSH and CDR2 LQKENI. CDR3 region: CASSPIPQGDGYTF. The CDR3 nucleotides are TGTGCCAGCTCACCAATTCCACAGGGAGATGGCTACACCTTC.

The chain carries TRBV3-1 (or the pseudogene TRBV3-2) and TRBJ1-3; the D is unclear. This CDR3 has 13 amino acids. Germline V gives CDR1 LGHDT, CDR2 YNNKEL (reference sequence). V was clipped by 1 base and J by 3 bases, with 4 bases between them. The CDR3 reads CASSQVSGNTIYF. CDR3 bases: TGTGCCAGCAGCCAAGTGAGTGGAAACACCATATATTTT.

This clone occurred once. This sequence joins TRBV4-3 and TRBJ1-2, with 7 bases matching TRBD1. CDR1 is LGHNA and CDR2 is YSLEER in the germline V gene. This CDR3 has 15 residues. V was pared by 1 base and J by 7 bases, with 9 bases of the junction left unmatched. The DNA for the CDR3 is TGCGCCAGCAGCCAAGCGAGGGGGCGCACGGGTGGCTACACCTTC. Translating it yields CASSQARGRTGGYTF.